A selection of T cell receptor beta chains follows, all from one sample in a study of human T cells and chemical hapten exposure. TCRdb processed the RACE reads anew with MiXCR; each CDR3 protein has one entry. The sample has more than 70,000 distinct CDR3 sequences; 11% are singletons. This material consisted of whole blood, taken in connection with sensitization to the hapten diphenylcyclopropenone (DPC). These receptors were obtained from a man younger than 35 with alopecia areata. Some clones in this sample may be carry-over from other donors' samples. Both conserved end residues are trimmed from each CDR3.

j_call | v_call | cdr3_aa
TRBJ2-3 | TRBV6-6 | ASSYPTGGTQY
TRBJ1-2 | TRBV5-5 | ASIKDRNYGYT
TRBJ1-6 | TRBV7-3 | ASSAQIAPLH
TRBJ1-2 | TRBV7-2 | ASSLPGGNGYT
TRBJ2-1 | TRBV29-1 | SVEPLLAGGRLF
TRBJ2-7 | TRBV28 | ASSWRYEQY
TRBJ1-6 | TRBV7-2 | ASSLVGAISVSPLH
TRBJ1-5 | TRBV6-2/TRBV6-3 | ASSDSGTGLNQPQH
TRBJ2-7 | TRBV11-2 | ASSLGVAGHLEQY
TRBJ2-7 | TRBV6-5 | ASSYSGPSYEQY
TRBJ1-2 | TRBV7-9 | ASSSLGAAPNYGYT
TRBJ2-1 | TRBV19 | ASSMTSGGRYNEQF
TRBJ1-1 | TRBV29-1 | SVDEIGGITEAF
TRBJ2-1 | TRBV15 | ATSPLGGGGHNEQF
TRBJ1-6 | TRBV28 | ASRTDGINSPLH
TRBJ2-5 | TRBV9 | ASSVVVKTGYQETQY
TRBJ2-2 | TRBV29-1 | SVDGGRNTGELF
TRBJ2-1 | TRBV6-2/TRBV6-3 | ASSPIYGGATYNEQF
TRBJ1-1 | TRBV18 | ASSPTSSRLNTEAF
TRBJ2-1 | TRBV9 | ASSPSAGSYNEQF
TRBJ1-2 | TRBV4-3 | ASSQTSFNYGYT
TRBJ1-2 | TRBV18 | ASSSGTETYGYT
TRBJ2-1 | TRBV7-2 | ASSLLLDRGL
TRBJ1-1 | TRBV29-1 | SVQQGMNTEAF
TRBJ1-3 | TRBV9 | ASSFSSSGNTIY
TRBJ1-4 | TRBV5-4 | ASSTGGPNSSEKLF
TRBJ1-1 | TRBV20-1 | SAPSWAENEAF
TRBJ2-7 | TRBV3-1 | ASSNGGGHSRYEQY
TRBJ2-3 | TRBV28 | ASQSSTDTQY
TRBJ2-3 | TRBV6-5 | ASKAGGTDTQY
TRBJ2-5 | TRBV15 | ATSVSAGDQETQY
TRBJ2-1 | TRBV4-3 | ASSQARGSNEQF
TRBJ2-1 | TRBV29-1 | SVEGLADHNEQF
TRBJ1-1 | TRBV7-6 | ASSPRTGWETEAF
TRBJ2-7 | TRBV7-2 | ASSLDREIDEQY
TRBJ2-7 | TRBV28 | ASSLGRARTPDEQY
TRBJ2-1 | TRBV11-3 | ASSPDRRGVNEQF